This T cell receptor beta chain was identified during a study of blood T cell repertoires in COVID-19. Across the study: Sources were T cells, B-cell-depleted T cells, or PBMCs; the material itself was cDNA or gDNA.

This clone was counted only a few times. Repertoires were generated with immunoSEQ multiplex PCR, while TCRdb's copy carries only in-frame clones and drops some. Among about 100,000 clones listed, roughly 87% were seen once. V was trimmed by 8 bases and J by 8 bases, leaving 15 bases between them. The CDR3 is 12 residues long. Sequenced: peripheral blood. The source of this sequence is a woman in her sixties with acute or convalescent COVID-19. The chain is built from TRBV12-3 or TRBV12-4 and TRBJ1-2, with D perhaps matching TRBD1 (6 bases). CDR3 bases: TGTGCCAGCTTAGGGGGGGAAAGGGGCTACACCTTC. This translates into CASLGGERGYTF.